A selection of T cell receptor beta chains follows, all from one sample in a study of blood T cell repertoires in COVID-19. Some clones are missing from TCRdb's copy, which holds only in-frame ones; the method was immunoSEQ multiplex PCR. The table lists 300,000 to 500,000 clones, roughly 90% of them singletons. The specimen sequenced was PBMCs or T cells enriched from blood (not recorded which). All receptors derive from a woman aged 30 to 39 with acute COVID-19. Each CDR3 is given with its conserved first and last residue. The D gene is left open where the match is weak. Part of the rows lack a size; the others show once, few, many or a class for expanded clones.

v_gene	abundance	d_gene	j_gene	CDR3aa	CDR3nt
TRBV6-2/TRBV6-3	once	-	TRBJ2-7	CASSYPFSGGRDYEQYF	TGTGCCAGCAGTTACCCCTTTTCGGGGGGCCGCGACTACGAGCAGTACTTC
TRBV10-3	-	-	TRBJ1-2	CAISESGEGFLLSGYTF	TGTGCCATCAGTGAGTCGGGTGAGGGATTCCTACTCTCTGGCTACACCTTC
TRBV27	few	TRBD1	TRBJ1-6	CASSPIPTGNKSPLHF	TGTGCCAGCAGTCCAATCCCGACAGGGAATAAATCACCCCTCCACTTT
TRBV7-3	-	TRBD1	TRBJ1-1	CASSLNRDRAEAFF	TGTGCCAGCAGTCTGAACCGGGACAGGGCTGAAGCTTTCTTT
TRBV2	-	TRBD1	TRBJ1-2	CASRTGDREGYTF	TGTGCCAGCAGGACCGGGGACAGGGAGGGCTACACCTTC
TRBV5-6	-	TRBD1	TRBJ1-1	CASSPGTEGAFF	TGTGCCAGCAGCCCAGGGACAGAAGGAGCTTTCTTT
TRBV2	-	TRBD2	TRBJ2-7	CASSGLAGTEQYF	TGTGCCAGCAGTGGACTAGCGGGTACCGAGCAGTACTTC
TRBV29-1	-	TRBD2	TRBJ2-1	CSVSGLAGGQNEQFF	TGCAGCGTTTCGGGACTAGCGGGGGGGCAAAATGAGCAGTTCTTC
TRBV7-2	-	-	TRBJ2-3	CASSLEGGFTDTQYF	TGTGCCAGCTCCCTTGAGGGGGGGTTCACAGATACGCAGTATTTT
TRBV9	few	-	TRBJ1-1	CASSRDLNTEAFF	TGTGCCAGCAGCCGGGACTTGAACACTGAAGCTTTCTTT
TRBV13	-	TRBD2	TRBJ2-1	CASSSSRFGGYNEQFF	TGTGCCAGCAGCTCCTCCCGTTTCGGGGGGTACAATGAGCAGTTCTTC
TRBV23-1	-	-	TRBJ1-6	CASSRQGSGSPLHF	TGCGCCAGCAGTCGGCAGGGCTCAGGTTCACCCCTCCACTTT
TRBV6-2/TRBV6-3	-	-	TRBJ1-2	CASSWSVDYGYTF	TGTGCCAGCAGTTGGAGCGTGGACTATGGCTACACCTTC
TRBV5-1	-	-	TRBJ1-1	CASSLQQVNTEAFF	TGCGCCAGCAGCTTACAACAGGTAAACACTGAAGCTTTCTTT
TRBV6-2/TRBV6-3	once	-	TRBJ2-7	CASSDRYSSYEQYF	TGTGCCAGCAGCGACAGGTACAGCTCCTACGAGCAGTACTTC
TRBV15	-	-	TRBJ2-2	CATSREATNTGELFF	TGTGCCACCAGCAGAGAAGCTACGAACACCGGGGAGCTGTTTTTT
TRBV5-1	-	TRBD1	TRBJ2-2	CASSLEGGAGTGELFF	TGCGCCAGCAGCTTGGAAGGGGGCGCGGGCACCGGGGAGCTGTTTTTT
TRBV4-2	-	TRBD2	TRBJ2-7	CASSQDRGGGAGEQYF	TGTGCCAGCAGCCAAGATAGAGGCGGGGGGGCAGGCGAGCAGTACTTC
TRBV6-5	-	-	TRBJ1-6	CASSYGRDGDSPLHF	TGTGCCAGCAGTTACGGGAGGGACGGGGATTCACCCCTCCACTTT
TRBV27	-	TRBD1	TRBJ1-2	CASSQVTGGGYGYTF	TGTGCCAGCAGCCAAGTGACAGGGGGCGGCTATGGCTACACCTTC
TRBV30	-	TRBD1	TRBJ1-4	CAWHSGTGGREKLFF	TGTGCCTGGCACTCCGGGACAGGGGGCCGGGAAAAACTGTTTTTT
TRBV10-3	-	TRBD1	TRBJ1-1	CAISEPGLGSGGTEAFF	TGTGCCATCAGTGAGCCGGGCCTGGGATCAGGGGGAACTGAAGCTTTCTTT
TRBV21-1	-	-	TRBJ1-5	CASSILHLKGQSSNQPQHF	TGTGCCAGCAGCATTCTACACTTAAAGGGACAGTCTTCCAATCAGCCCCAGCATTTT
TRBV2	-	-	TRBJ1-2	CASSEAAPYGYTF	TGTGCCAGCAGTGAAGCGGCACCCTATGGCTACACCTTC
TRBV6-1	-	-	TRBJ1-5	CASSEAEAGGNQPQHF	TGTGCCAGCAGTGAAGCTGAAGCGGGAGGCAATCAGCCCCAGCATTTT
TRBV5-6	-	-	TRBJ2-1	CASSVRAYNEQFF	TGTGCCAGCAGCGTCAGGGCCTACAATGAGCAGTTCTTC
TRBV9	-	TRBD2	TRBJ2-1	CASSGSGGAEFF	TGTGCCAGCAGCGGTAGCGGGGGGGCCGAGTTCTTC
TRBV27	-	-	TRBJ2-5	CASRTNRDETQYF	TGTGCCAGCAGAACGAACAGGGATGAGACCCAGTACTTC
TRBV6-2/TRBV6-3	once	TRBD1	TRBJ1-4	CASSQTGVEEKLFF	TGTGCCAGCAGTCAGACAGGGGTCGAAGAAAAACTGTTTTTT
TRBV9	-	TRBD2	TRBJ2-1	CASSGTSGGNNEQFF	TGTGCCAGCAGCGGAACTAGCGGGGGTAACAATGAGCAGTTCTTC
TRBV1	-	-	TRBJ2-4	CTSSLRTGRNIQYF	TGCACCAGCAGCCTCCGGACAGGGAGAAACATTCAGTACTTC
TRBV29-1	once	TRBD2	TRBJ2-1	CSVEDLAGGRYNEQFF	TGCAGCGTTGAAGATCTAGCGGGGGGCAGGTACAATGAGCAGTTCTTC
TRBV6-5	few	TRBD1	TRBJ2-7	CASSLNGQVYEQYF	TGTGCCAGCAGTCTTAATGGACAGGTCTACGAGCAGTACTTC
TRBV9	-	TRBD2	TRBJ2-3	CASSVGSGGDTDTQYF	TGTGCCAGCAGCGTAGGGAGCGGGGGGGACACAGATACGCAGTATTTT
TRBV7-2	-	-	TRBJ1-3	CASSRGRANTIYF	TGTGCCAGCAGTAGGGGCCGGGCAAACACCATATATTTT
TRBV15	-	-	TRBJ1-4	CATSRDRVGNEKLFF	TGTGCCACCAGCAGAGACAGGGTTGGTAATGAAAAACTGTTTTTT
TRBV19	-	TRBD1	TRBJ2-1	CASSSRDRVSNEQFF	TGTGCCAGTAGTAGCCGGGACAGGGTAAGCAATGAGCAGTTCTTC
TRBV5-4	-	TRBD1	TRBJ1-2	CASSRDRDGYTF	TGTGCCAGCAGCCGGGACAGGGATGGCTACACCTTC
TRBV11-2	-	-	TRBJ1-2	CASSPYTHIGTGYTF	TGTGCCAGCAGCCCGTACACGCATATTGGGACAGGCTACACCTTC
TRBV12-1	-	-	TRBJ2-7	CSSSFGPVYEQYF	TGTTCCAGCAGCTTTGGGCCAGTCTACGAGCAGTACTTC
TRBV2	-	-	TRBJ1-1	CASRPLSTFPGGNTEAFF	TGTGCCAGCAGGCCACTATCGACTTTTCCGGGGGGGAACACTGAAGCTTTCTTT
TRBV20-1	-	TRBD1	TRBJ2-7	CSASGQGVGEQYF	TGCAGTGCTAGTGGACAGGGTGTCGGCGAGCAGTACTTC